This TCR beta chain was identified in a study of T cells in localized non-small cell lung cancer. Broader study findings: Among blood samples, higher T cell density accompanied longer overall survival. It was uninvolved adjacent lung that showed the highest T cell clonality, exceeding tumor.

TCRdb's copy holds only in-frame clones and misses some; the assay was immunoSEQ multiplex PCR. The sample comprises 30,000 to 35,000 clones, more than 70% of which are singletons, and 4.2% rests with the top ten. The CDR3 sequence is 14 residues long. The V end was cut by 9 bases, the J end by 2 bases, with 16 bases between. Germline assignment: CDR1 LNHDA and CDR2 SQIVND (reference sequence). Of note for this clone: Antigen unknown.

This chain connects TRBV19 to TRBJ1-1, with a tentative D call TRBD1 (5 bases). The starting material was peripheral blood, obtained before any cancer treatment. This receptor was obtained from a woman between 35 and 70 years old with stage I lung adenocarcinoma. This CDR3 reads CASLQGLSNTEAFF. The CDR3 nucleotides are TGTGCCAGCCTCCAGGGTCTGAGCAACACTGAAGCTTTCTTT.